The clone carrying this TCR beta chain came up a few times. Its antigen is unknown. The CDR3 is 16 residues long. Germline-derived CDR1 and CDR2 are DFQATT and SNEGSKA (reference sequence). The study isolated at least 7 million PBMCs from each sample. This sample is part of a study of blood T cells in healthy people across ages. Notes on the study in general: Age brought a roughly linear fall in TCR beta diversity measured per million T cells. When one million T cells were used, diversity estimates were thought to be underestimates.

The authors ran a second PCR of roughly 6 to 12 cycles using a sample-barcoded 5' primer and a J-beta primer mix. The template-switch adaptor, which had 12 random nucleotides, put a tag on each cDNA molecule. TCRdb itself ran the 5' RACE reads through MiXCR, one entry per CDR3 protein. This table has about 1.4 million distinct CDR3 sequences, roughly 59% appearing once. The source is a young man in good health. The material sequenced was blood. The J gene is TRBJ2-1, the V gene TRBV20-1; 11 nucleotides align to TRBD2. CDR3 sequence (DNA): TGCAGCGCGGATGTTAGCGGGGGGGCGCCCTACAATGAGCAGTTCTTC. Its translation is CSADVSGGAPYNEQFF.